Sequencing of this T cell receptor beta chain was carried out in a study of T cells expressing NK-cell markers. Study information: Sorted CD3+CD56-NKG2C+, CD3+CD56+NKG2C- and CD3+CD56+NKG2C+ T cells were the source of the TCR beta repertoires. One of the eight sequenced donors was seronegative, whereas the other seven were HCMV-seropositive. Study outcomes and limitations: HCMV specificity of expanded NKG2C+ T cell clones remained unclear.

Germline V gene lookup returns CDR1 SGHTA and CDR2 FQGNSA. The CDR3 sequence is 17 residues long. Researchers built TCR beta cDNA using 5'RACE template switching with UMIs. TCRdb derives one entry per CDR3 protein from the 5' RACE reads, leaving out DNA. Here the sample table reports 200,000 to 300,000 distinct CDR3 sequences. Comments on this clonotype: Its antigen is currently unknown.

The V gene is TRBV7-2, the J gene TRBJ2-3; with no DNA, the TCRdb D assignment of TRBD1 cannot be verified. This TCR was recovered from a young man in good health. Specimen: blood T cells: a sorted CD56 or NKG2C T cell subset, CD4+ or CD8+ T cells, or bulk PBMC T cells (not recorded which). CDR3: CASSLQVRTGGTDTQYF.